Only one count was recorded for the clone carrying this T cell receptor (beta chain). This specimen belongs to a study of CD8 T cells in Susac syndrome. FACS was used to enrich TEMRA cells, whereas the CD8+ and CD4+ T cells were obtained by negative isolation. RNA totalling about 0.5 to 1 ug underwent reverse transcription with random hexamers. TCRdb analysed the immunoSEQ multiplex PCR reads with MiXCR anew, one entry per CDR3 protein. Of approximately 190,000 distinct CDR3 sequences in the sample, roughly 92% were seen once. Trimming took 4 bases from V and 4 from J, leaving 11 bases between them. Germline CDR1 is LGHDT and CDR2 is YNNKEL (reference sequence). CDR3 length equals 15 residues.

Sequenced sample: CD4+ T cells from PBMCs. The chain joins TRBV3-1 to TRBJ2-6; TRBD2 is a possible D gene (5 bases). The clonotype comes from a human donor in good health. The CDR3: CASSPTPGGANVLTF. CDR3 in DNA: TGTGCCAGCAGCCCCACCCCGGGGGGGGCCAACGTCCTGACTTTC.